This T cell receptor (beta chain) was obtained from a study of neurological immune-mediated disorders. Study-level results: The most TCR clonal expansion was seen in HTLV-1-associated myelopathy, whereas the least was seen in multiple sclerosis, below the level in healthy controls. None of the CDR3 amino acid sequences of expanded clones were shared across subjects, and this suggested private repertoires in all groups.

The CDR3 consists of 15 residues. Per the germline V gene, CDR1 is SQVTM and CDR2 is ANQGSEA. Unmatched junction bases numbered 13, after V lost 5 bases and J lost 8 bases. This clonotype was observed at least ten times. What it binds is not known. The cDNA was generated by 5'RACE with 10-nucleotide random UMIs. From 15-18 subjects, every sequencing run obtained over 180 million TCR-beta sequences. Using its own MiXCR run on the 5' RACE reads, TCRdb lists one record per CDR3 protein. The sample has more than 45,000 distinct CDR3 sequences, 9.5% to 12% seen once. Material: PBMCs. J is TRBJ2-2 and V is TRBV29-1; 8 bases agree with TRBD1. The TCR comes from a man in his 60s in good health. The CDR3 protein is CSVSDRGLLAGELFF. The DNA for the CDR3 is TGCAGCGTTTCTGACAGGGGCCTTCTAGCAGGGGAGCTGTTTTTT.